Below are 9 T cell receptor beta chains sequenced from a single sample in a study of T-cell reconstitution after alpha-beta-depleted transplantation in children. Unique molecular identifiers were used to barcode this TCRbeta library. Each CDR3 protein is one row after TCRdb ran MiXCR on the PCR reads. The table has around 600,000 distinct CDR3 sequences, approximately 17% seen once. Material: PBMCs from the stem cell graft donor, obtained from the stem cell graft. The receptors here all came from a human donor who donated a stem cell graft to a child with acute myeloid leukemia.

This clonotype was found a few times. The chain couples TRBV13 to TRBJ2-1; D might be TRBD1 (7 bases). CDR3 size: 15 residues. Germline V gives CDR1 PRHDT, CDR2 FYEKMQ (reference sequence). V was cut by 5 bases and J by 4 bases, with 15 bases left in between. Written as DNA, the CDR3 is TGTGCCAGCAGCAGAGGAGGGGGCTCATACAATGAGCAGTTCTTC. It specifies CASSRGGGSYNEQFF.

This clonotype turned up a few times. The chain recombines TRBV29-1 with TRBJ2-5; unclear D gene. The CDR3 runs to 14 residues. V was cut by 2 bases and J by 2 bases, with 12 bases left in between. Germline CDR1 reads SQVTM; CDR2 reads ANQGSEA. The CDR3 spells CSVESVGSQETQYF. The CDR3 DNA reads as TGCAGCGTTGAATCGGTGGGGTCACAAGAGACCCAGTACTTC.

This clonotype has a count of ten or more. This CDR3 reads CSAPRQGFTGELFF. DNA for the CDR3: TGCAGTGCTCCCAGACAGGGGTTCACCGGGGAGCTGTTTTTT. The chain couples TRBV20-1 to TRBJ2-2; TRBD1 agrees at 8 bases. This CDR3 spans 14 amino acids. Losses at the gene ends were 5 bases for V and 4 bases for J; bases not matched to a gene: 6. Germline loops: CDR1 DFQATT, CDR2 SNEGSKA (reference sequence).

The V and J genes are TRBV20-1 and TRBJ1-2; D remains unclear. Germline CDR1 reads DFQATT; CDR2 reads SNEGSKA (reference sequence). The V and J ends lost 6 bases and 0 bases respectively, with 17 bases between them. The CDR3 length is 15 residues. The chain's CDR3 is CSALGPGRTNYGYTF. The DNA of the CDR3 is TGCAGTGCCCTAGGGCCCGGACGGACTAACTATGGCTACACCTTC.

The chain carries TRBV7-4 and TRBJ2-1; D unclear. CDR3 length: 9 amino acids. The ends were cut back, 9 bases at V and 4 bases at J, with 1 base in the middle. Germline V gives CDR1 SGHVT, CDR2 SQSDAQ. This chain's CDR3 is CASYNEQFF. Written as DNA, the CDR3 is TGTGCCAGTTACAATGAGCAGTTCTTC.

The chain joins TRBV11-3 to TRBJ1-4; no clear D. Germline values: CDR1 SGHNT, CDR2 YENEEA. The V end lost 6 bases, the J end lost 6 bases, and 11 bases lay between the germline ends. CDR3 length equals 13 residues. This CDR3 is CASRRTTHEKLFF. CDR3 sequence (DNA): TGTGCCAGCAGGAGGACTACCCATGAAAAACTGTTTTTT. The full variable domain, in which reference TRBV11-3 and TRBJ1-4 provide the parts outside the CDR3, is EAGVVQSPRYKIIEKKQPVAFWCNPISGHNTLYWYLQNLGQGPELLIRYENEEAVDDSQLPKDRFSAERLKGVDSTLKIQPAELGDSAVYLCASRRTTHEKLFFGSGTQLSVL.

In DNA, the CDR3 is TGTGCCAGCAGAAGTCAGGCGGGGACTGAAGCTTTCTTT. This encodes CASRSQAGTEAFF. This chain joins TRBV6-1 and TRBJ1-1; D unresolved. This CDR3 is 13 amino acids long. Between the trimmed V and J ends, which lost 6 bases and 5 bases, there was a span of 13 bases. Germline CDR1 is MNHNS and CDR2 is SASEGT.

This rearrangement joins TRBV12-3 or TRBV12-4 to TRBJ2-2; D could derive from TRBD1 or TRBD2 (5 bases each). Deletions cut 5 bases from V and 0 bases from J, with 13 bases between. This CDR3 is 16 amino acids long. CDR3 sequence (DNA): TGTGCCAGCAGTGACCGGGACGGCGCGAACACCGGGGAGCTGTTTTTT. Its protein product is CASSDRDGANTGELFF.

This rearrangement joins TRBV27 to TRBJ2-2, with a tentative D call TRBD1 (5 bases). This CDR3 comprises 13 residues. CDR1 is MNHEY and CDR2 is SMNVEV in the germline V gene (reference sequence). Trimming took off 7 bases at V and 6 bases at J, with 12 bases between the two ends. CDR3 DNA: TGTGCCAGCACAGATTGGGGCGCCGGGGAGCTGTTTTTT. It is translated as CASTDWGAGELFF.